This T cell receptor (beta chain) was captured by sequencing in a study of blood T cells in healthy people across ages. This CDR3 region has 16 residues. Germline CDR1 MNHEY, CDR2 SVGAGI. V lost 2 bases to trimming and J lost 2 bases, with 10 bases between them. A second PCR of about 7 to 11 cycles used a sample-barcoded 5' primer and a J-beta primer mix. A single record per CDR3 protein comes from TCRdb applying MiXCR to the 5' RACE reads. This sample has about 500,000 distinct CDR3 sequences, with around 24% found just once. The data were also submitted as part of a second study, on T cells of mothers and their children.

The sample taken for sequencing was blood. This clonotype was sampled from a boy younger than 18 in good health. The rearrangement links TRBV6-5 to TRBJ1-6; the D gene is possibly TRBD1 (5 bases). CDR3 nucleotides: TGTGCCAGCAGTTACCAGGGAGGTGCCTATAATTCACCCCTCCACTTT. The encoded protein is CASSYQGGAYNSPLHF.